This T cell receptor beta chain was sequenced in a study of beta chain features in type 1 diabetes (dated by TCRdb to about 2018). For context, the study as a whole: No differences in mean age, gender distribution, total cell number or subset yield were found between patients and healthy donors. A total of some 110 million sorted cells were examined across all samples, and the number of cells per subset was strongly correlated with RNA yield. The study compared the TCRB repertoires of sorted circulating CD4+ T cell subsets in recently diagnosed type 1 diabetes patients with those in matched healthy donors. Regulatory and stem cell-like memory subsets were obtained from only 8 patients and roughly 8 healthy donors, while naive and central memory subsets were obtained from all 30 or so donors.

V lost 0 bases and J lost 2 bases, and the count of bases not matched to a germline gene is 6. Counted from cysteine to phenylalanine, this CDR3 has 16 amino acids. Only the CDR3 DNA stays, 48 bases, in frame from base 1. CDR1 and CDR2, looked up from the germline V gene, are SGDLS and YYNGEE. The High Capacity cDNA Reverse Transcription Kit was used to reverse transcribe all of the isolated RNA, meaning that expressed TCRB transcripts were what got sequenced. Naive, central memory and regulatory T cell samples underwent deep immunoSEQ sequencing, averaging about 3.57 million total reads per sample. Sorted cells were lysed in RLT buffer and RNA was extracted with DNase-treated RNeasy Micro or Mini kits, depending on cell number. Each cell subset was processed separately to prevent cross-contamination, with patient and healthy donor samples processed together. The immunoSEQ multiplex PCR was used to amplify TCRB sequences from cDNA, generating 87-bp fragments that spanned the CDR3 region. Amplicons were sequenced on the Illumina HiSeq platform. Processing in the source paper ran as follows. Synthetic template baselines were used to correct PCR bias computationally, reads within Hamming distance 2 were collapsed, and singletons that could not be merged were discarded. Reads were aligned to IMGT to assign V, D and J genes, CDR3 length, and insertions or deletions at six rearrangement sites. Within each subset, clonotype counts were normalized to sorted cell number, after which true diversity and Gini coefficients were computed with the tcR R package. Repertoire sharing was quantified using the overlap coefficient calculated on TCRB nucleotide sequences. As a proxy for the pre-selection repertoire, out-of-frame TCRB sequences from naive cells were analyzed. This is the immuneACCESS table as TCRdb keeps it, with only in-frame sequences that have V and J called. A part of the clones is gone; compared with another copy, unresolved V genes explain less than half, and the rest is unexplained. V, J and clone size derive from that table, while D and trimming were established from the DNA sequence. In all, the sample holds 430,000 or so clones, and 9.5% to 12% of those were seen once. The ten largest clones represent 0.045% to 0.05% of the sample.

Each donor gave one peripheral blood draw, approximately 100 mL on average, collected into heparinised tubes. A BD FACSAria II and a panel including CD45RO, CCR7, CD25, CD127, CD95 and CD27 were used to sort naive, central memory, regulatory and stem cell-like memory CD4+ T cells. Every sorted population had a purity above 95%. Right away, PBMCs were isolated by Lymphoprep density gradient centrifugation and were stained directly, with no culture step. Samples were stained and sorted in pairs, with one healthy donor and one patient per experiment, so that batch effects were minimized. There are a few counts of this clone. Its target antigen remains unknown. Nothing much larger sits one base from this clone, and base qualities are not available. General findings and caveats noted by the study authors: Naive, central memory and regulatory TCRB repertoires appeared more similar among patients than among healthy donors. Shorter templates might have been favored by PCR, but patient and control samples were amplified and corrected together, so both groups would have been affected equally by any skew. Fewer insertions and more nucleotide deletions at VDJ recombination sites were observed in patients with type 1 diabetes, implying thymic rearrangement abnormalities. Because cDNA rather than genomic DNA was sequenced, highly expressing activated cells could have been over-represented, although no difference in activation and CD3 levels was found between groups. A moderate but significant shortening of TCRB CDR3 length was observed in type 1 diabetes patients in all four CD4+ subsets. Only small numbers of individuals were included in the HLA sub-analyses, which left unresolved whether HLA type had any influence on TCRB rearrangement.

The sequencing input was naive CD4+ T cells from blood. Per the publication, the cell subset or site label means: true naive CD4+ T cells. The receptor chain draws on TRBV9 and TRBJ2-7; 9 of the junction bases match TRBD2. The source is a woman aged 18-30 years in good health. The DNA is TGTGCCAGCAGCGTAGGAATTAGCGGGAGCACCTACGAGCAGTACTTC. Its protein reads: CASSVGISGSTYEQYF.